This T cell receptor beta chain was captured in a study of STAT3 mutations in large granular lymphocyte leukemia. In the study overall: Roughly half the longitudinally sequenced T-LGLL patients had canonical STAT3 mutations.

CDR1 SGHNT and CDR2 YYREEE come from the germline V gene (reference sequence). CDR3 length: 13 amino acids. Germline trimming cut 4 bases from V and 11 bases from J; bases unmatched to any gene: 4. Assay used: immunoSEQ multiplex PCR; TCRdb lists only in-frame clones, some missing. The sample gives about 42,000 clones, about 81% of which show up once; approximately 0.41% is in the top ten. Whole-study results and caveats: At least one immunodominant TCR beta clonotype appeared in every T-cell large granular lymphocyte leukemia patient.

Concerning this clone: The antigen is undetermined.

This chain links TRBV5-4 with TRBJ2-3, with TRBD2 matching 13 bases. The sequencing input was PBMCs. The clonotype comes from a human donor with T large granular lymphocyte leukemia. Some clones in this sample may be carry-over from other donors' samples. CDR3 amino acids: CASSELAGGEQYF. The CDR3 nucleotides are TGTGCCAGCAGCGAACTAGCGGGGGGGGAGCAGTATTTT. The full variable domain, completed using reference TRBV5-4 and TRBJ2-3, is ETGVTQSPTHLIKTRGQQVTLRCSSQSGHNTVSWYQQALGQGPQFIFQYYREEENGRGNFPPRFSGLQFPNYSSELNVNALELDDSALYLCASSELAGGEQYFGPGTRLTVL.